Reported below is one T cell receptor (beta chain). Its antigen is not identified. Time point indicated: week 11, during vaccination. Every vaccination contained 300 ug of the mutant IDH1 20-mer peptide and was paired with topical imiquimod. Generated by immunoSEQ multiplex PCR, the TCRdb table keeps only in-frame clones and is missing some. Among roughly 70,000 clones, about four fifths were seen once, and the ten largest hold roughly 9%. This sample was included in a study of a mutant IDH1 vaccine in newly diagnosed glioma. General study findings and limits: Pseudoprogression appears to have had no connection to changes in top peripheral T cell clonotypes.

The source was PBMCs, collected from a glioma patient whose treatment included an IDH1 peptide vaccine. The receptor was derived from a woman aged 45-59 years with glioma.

DNA of the CDR3: TGTGCCAGCAGCTTAGGGGCGGCGGCTATTTCCGAGCAGTACTTC. Translated, it gives CASSLGAAAISEQYF. V gene TRBV7-2 combines with J gene TRBJ2-7; no clear D. The CDR3 contains 15 residues. CDR1 is SGHTA and CDR2 is FQGNSA in the germline V gene. V lost 1 base, J lost 6 bases, and 16 bases lay in between.